The present T cell receptor beta chain was sequenced within a study of human T cells and chemical hapten exposure. The sample's time point: patch test 2, 6 weeks after DPC sensitization. Sample treatment: therapeutic diphenylcyclopropenone sensitization with weekly scalp DPC. Each patch-test visit's blood sample preceded patch application. Unseparated into fractions, whole blood served as the source from which total RNA was extracted. This clonotype was counted many times. The antigen is undetermined. TCRdb reprocessed the RACE reads via MiXCR and lists one record per CDR3 protein. Of 65,000 to 95,000 distinct CDR3 sequences listed, around 6.7% are singletons. Study-level points and caveats: Because all patients had alopecia, their immune responses might differ from healthy ones. In comparison with controls, expanded TCRs gave rise to a significantly larger number of large CDR3 similarity clusters.

The clonotype was recovered from a woman in her 30s with alopecia areata. Some clones in this sample may be carry-over from other donors' samples. The sample consisted of whole blood, taken in connection with sensitization to the hapten diphenylcyclopropenone (DPC).

CDR3 region: CASSQSQERNTGELFF. CDR3 sequence (DNA): TGTGCCAGCAGCCAAAGTCAGGAGAGAAACACCGGGGAGCTGTTTTTT. V gene TRBV4-2 combines with J gene TRBJ2-2; D call uncertain. The V end was cut by 2 bases, the J end by 2 bases, with 12 bases between. This CDR3 contains 16 residues. Germline CDR1 LGHNA, CDR2 YNFKEQ.